This is a list of T cell receptor beta chains from one sample in a study of blood T cell repertoires in COVID-19. TCRdb keeps only in-frame clones here, not all; method: immunoSEQ multiplex PCR. The sample yields roughly 250,000 clones, 80% to 90% seen once. Sequencing was done on a sample of peripheral blood. These receptor sequences come from a woman aged 25 to 39 with COVID-19, enrolled during active disease. CDR3s include the opening cysteine and the closing phenylalanine or tryptophan. The order of the fields is clone size, V gene, J gene, D gene, CDR3 length, CDR3 protein, CDR3 DNA. The D gene is left open where the match is weak. Size values are once, few and many counts, or a class for expanded clones, and some rows have none.

>few|TRBV7-6|TRBJ2-1|NA|12
CASSSRGHEQFF
TGTGCCAGCAGCTCCCGTGGGCATGAGCAGTTCTTC
>NA|TRBV5-1|TRBJ2-7|NA|16
CASSLAGTRSSYEQYF
TGCGCCAGCAGCTTGGCGGGGACACGGAGCTCCTACGAGCAGTACTTC
>NA|TRBV7-9|TRBJ2-7|TRBD1|14
CASSLPGQGNEQYF
TGTGCCAGCAGCTTACCCGGACAGGGGAACGAGCAGTACTTC
>NA|TRBV18|TRBJ2-5|NA|13
CASSPSRQETQYF
TGTGCCAGCTCACCTTCCCGCCAAGAGACCCAGTACTTC
>NA|TRBV5-8|TRBJ2-2|TRBD1|15
CASSSGTVNTGELFF
TGTGCCAGCAGCTCCGGGACAGTGAACACCGGGGAGCTGTTTTTT
>NA|TRBV15|TRBJ1-5|NA|19
CATSRVTGKILGSNQPQHF
TGTGCCACCAGCAGAGTTACAGGGAAGATTTTGGGGAGCAATCAGCCCCAGCATTTT
>once|TRBV7-8|TRBJ1-3|NA|16
CASSPDPNPRGNTIYF
TGTGCCAGCAGCCCAGACCCAAACCCGAGGGGAAACACCATATATTTT
>NA|TRBV7-9|TRBJ1-4|NA|14
CASSPQSTNEKLFF
TGTGCCAGCAGCCCACAGTCAACTAATGAAAAACTGTTTTTT
>NA|TRBV10-1|TRBJ1-2|NA|13
CASSEEGDYGYTF
TGCGCCAGCAGTGAGGAGGGGGACTATGGCTACACCTTC
>few|TRBV5-1|TRBJ2-7|NA|14
CASSLVGESYEQYF
TGCGCCAGCAGCTTGGTCGGGGAATCCTACGAGCAGTACTTC
>NA|TRBV6-6|TRBJ2-1|NA|13
CASSRSSYNEQFF
TGTGCCAGCAGTCGCAGCTCCTACAATGAGCAGTTCTTC
>NA|TRBV6-1|TRBJ2-7|TRBD2|14
CASSFLAGSGEQYF
TGTGCCAGCAGTTTCTTAGCGGGGTCGGGCGAGCAGTACTTC
>NA|TRBV19|TRBJ1-2|NA|14
CASSIGEAVYGYTF
TGTGCCAGTAGTATAGGCGAGGCCGTCTATGGCTACACCTTC
>NA|TRBV19|TRBJ1-1|NA|13
CASSTGMNTEAFF
TGTGCCAGTAGTACAGGGATGAACACTGAAGCTTTCTTT
>NA|TRBV28|TRBJ1-6|TRBD1|15
CASTTVDRAYSPLHF
TGTGCCAGCACCACAGTGGACAGGGCCTATTCACCCCTCCACTTT
>NA|TRBV6-5|TRBJ2-5|NA|11
CATHMGETQYF
TGTGCCACCCACATGGGCGAGACCCAGTACTTC
>NA|TRBV12-3/TRBV12-4|TRBJ2-7|NA|13
CASSLGSSYEQYF
TGTGCCAGCAGTTTAGGTAGTTCCTACGAGCAGTACTTC
>NA|TRBV2|TRBJ2-7|TRBD1|17
CASSAAPGTGRPDEQYF
TGTGCCAGCAGTGCCGCCCCCGGGACAGGGAGGCCAGACGAGCAGTACTTC
>NA|TRBV27|TRBJ1-2|NA|13
CASSLLGGDGYTF
TGTGCCAGCAGTTTACTAGGGGGGGATGGCTACACCTTC
>NA|TRBV2|TRBJ1-6|TRBD1|15
CASSSFRDSFEPLHF
TGTGCCAGCAGTTCATTTCGGGACAGTTTCGAGCCCCTCCACTTT
>NA|TRBV7-9|TRBJ1-1|NA|15
CASSILTGENTEAFF
TGTGCCAGCAGCATACTGACAGGTGAGAACACTGAAGCTTTCTTT
>NA|TRBV3-1/TRBV3-2|TRBJ1-2|TRBD1|13
CASSPRDRGIITF
TGTGCCAGCAGCCCTCGGGACAGGGGAATCATCACCTTC
>few|TRBV7-8|TRBJ2-5|TRBD2|16
CASSSFQRGDQETQYF
TGTGCCAGCAGCTCCTTCCAGCGGGGGGACCAAGAGACCCAGTACTTC
>NA|TRBV12-2|TRBJ2-5|NA|14
CASRKRREQETQYF
TGTGCAAGTCGCAAACGGCGGGAACAAGAGACCCAGTACTTC
>NA|TRBV6-5|TRBJ2-3|NA|16
CASSYRPRGRTDTQYF
TGTGCCAGCAGTTATCGCCCGCGGGGGCGGACAGATACGCAGTATTTT
>NA|TRBV28|TRBJ2-3|NA|14
CASRRGAVADTQYF
TGTGCCAGCAGAAGGGGCGCTGTCGCAGATACGCAGTATTTT
>NA|TRBV20-1|TRBJ2-7|NA|13
CSASSRSSYEQYF
TGCAGTGCTAGTAGTAGGAGCTCCTACGAGCAGTACTTC
>NA|TRBV5-5|TRBJ1-2|TRBD1|14
CASSRGTDNYGYTF
TGTGCCAGCAGCCGAGGGACAGACAACTATGGCTACACCTTC
>few|TRBV11-2|TRBJ2-7|NA|13
CASSSSWGSEQYF
TGTGCCAGCAGCTCCTCTTGGGGCAGCGAGCAGTACTTC
>NA|TRBV30|TRBJ1-5|NA|14
CAWSDSTSNQPQHF
TGTGCCTGGAGTGACAGCACCAGCAATCAGCCCCAGCATTTT
>NA|TRBV19|TRBJ2-1|TRBD1|15
CASSIVDRAYNEQFF
TGTGCCAGTAGTATCGTGGACAGGGCCTACAATGAGCAGTTCTTC
>few|TRBV6-4|TRBJ2-2|NA|10
CASTVGELFF
TGTGCCAGCACTGTCGGGGAGCTGTTTTTT
>NA|TRBV2|TRBJ2-7|TRBD1|15
CASSEWAGGQYEQYF
TGTGCCAGCAGTGAATGGGCAGGGGGCCAATACGAGCAGTACTTC
>NA|TRBV19|TRBJ1-1|NA|14
CASRTGGGKNEAFF
TGTGCCAGTAGAACCGGGGGGGGAAAAAATGAAGCTTTCTTT
>once|TRBV5-1|TRBJ1-2|NA|14
CASSMGLSIYGYTF
TGCGCCAGCAGCATGGGACTTTCGATCTATGGCTACACCTTC
>NA|TRBV5-4|TRBJ1-6|NA|16
CASSPTRSGENSPLHF
TGTGCCAGCAGTCCGACAAGATCGGGGGAGAATTCACCCCTCCACTTT
>many|TRBV4-2|TRBJ2-7|NA|15
CASSQGQDTSYEQYF
TGTGCCAGCAGCCAAGGACAGGACACCTCCTACGAGCAGTACTTC
>NA|TRBV18|TRBJ1-5|NA|15
CASSPPGQSNQPQHF
TGTGCCAGCTCACCCCCCGGACAGTCCAATCAGCCCCAGCATTTT
>NA|TRBV7-9|TRBJ2-5|NA|13
CASSHYLRETQYF
TGTGCCAGCAGCCACTACCTTCGGGAGACCCAGTACTTC
>NA|TRBV12-5|TRBJ2-1|TRBD2|16
CASGLVLAGAHNEQFF
TGTGCTAGTGGTTTGGTACTAGCGGGGGCCCACAATGAGCAGTTCTTC
>NA|TRBV11-3|TRBJ2-1|NA|16
CASSLGSGGTLDEQFF
TGTGCCAGCAGCTTAGGCTCAGGAGGGACCCTGGATGAGCAGTTCTTC
>NA|TRBV19|TRBJ1-1|NA|13
CASSQDRTTEAFF
TGTGCCAGTAGCCAAGACAGGACCACTGAAGCTTTCTTT
>NA|TRBV27|TRBJ2-1|TRBD2|18
CASSLGALTSGTYNEQFF
TGTGCCAGCAGCCTCGGAGCCCTTACTAGCGGGACTTACAATGAGCAGTTCTTC
>NA|TRBV2|TRBJ1-2|TRBD1|18
CASSGPRDRGSYGYGYTF
TGTGCCAGCAGTGGACCCCGGGACAGGGGATCTTATGGCTATGGCTACACCTTC
>few|TRBV19|TRBJ2-7|NA|11
CASSISFEQYF
TGTGCCAGTAGTATATCATTCGAGCAGTACTTC
>NA|TRBV5-3|TRBJ1-3|NA|15
CARSLGPERENTIYF
TGTGCCAGAAGCTTGGGTCCGGAACGGGAAAACACCATATATTTT
>NA|TRBV3-1/TRBV3-2|TRBJ2-3|TRBD1|17
CASSLGTGGIGTDTQYF
TGTGCCAGCAGCCTTGGGACAGGGGGGATTGGGACAGATACGCAGTATTTT
>NA|TRBV3-1/TRBV3-2|TRBJ2-7|NA|15
CASSHPGTAVGEQYF
TGTGCCAGCAGCCACCCTGGGACTGCGGTGGGCGAGCAGTACTTC
>NA|TRBV15|TRBJ1-5|NA|15
CATSRESGMGLPQHF
TGTGCCACCAGCAGAGAAAGTGGTATGGGCTTGCCCCAGCATTTT
>once|TRBV6-5|TRBJ1-6|NA|16
CASSSSHRSVNSPLHF
TGTGCCAGCAGTTCCTCCCACAGGTCTGTTAATTCACCCCTCCACTTT
>NA|TRBV28|TRBJ2-4|NA|14
CASTLGQVQNIQYF
TGTGCCAGCACCTTGGGGCAGGTTCAAAACATTCAGTACTTC
>few|TRBV19|TRBJ1-6|NA|14
CASSGRRGNSPLHF
TGTGCCAGTAGTGGCAGGCGGGGGAATTCACCCCTCCACTTT
>once|TRBV5-1|TRBJ2-1|NA|13
CASSTDRNNEQFF
TGCGCCAGCAGCACGGACAGAAACAATGAGCAGTTCTTC